This TCR beta chain was documented in a study of Graves' ophthalmopathy and Graves' hyperthyroidism. Study-wide background: Stable hyperthyroidism meant no progression to ophthalmopathy within 18 months of follow-up.

This clonotype was seen many times. What it recognizes is unknown. Germline CDR1 LGHNA, CDR2 YNFKEQ. With V trimmed by 0 bases and J by 4 bases, 4 bases remained unmatched. CDR3 length: 15 residues. Overall study findings and caveats: Blood samples also showed most expanded thyroid clonotypes exceeding 0.001 frequency.

RNA transcripts served as template for amplifying TCR beta CDR3 sequences. Investigators did first-round RT-PCR with HTBI primers, then second-round multiplex PCR. MiXCR was run by TCRdb on the multiplex PCR reads, yielding one entry per CDR3 protein. The sample lists 560,000 or so distinct CDR3 sequences; roughly 39% were seen once. New diagnoses, under 2 months' duration, and ages 18 to 65 characterized the hyperthyroidism patients. Diagnoses were established from clinical symptoms, serum thyroxine, TRAb, thyroid ultrasound and orbital computed tomography. The source of this sequence is an adult man with Graves' hyperthyroidism. The specimen was peripheral blood or thyroid tissue (not recorded which). The chain carries TRBV4-2 and TRBJ1-2, with 8 bases aligning to TRBD1. CDR3 in DNA: TGTGCCAGCAGCCAAGACCGAGGACAGGGCTATGGCTACACCTTC. The encoded protein is CASSQDRGQGYGYTF.